This T cell receptor (beta chain) is drawn from a study of cytomegalovirus exposure and HLA in healthy donors. Study context: Previous work identified roughly 120 million unique TCR beta sequences from 150 million to 200 million T cells. Study findings and constraints: Most TCR sequences proved rare, with some public TCRs found in many donors. Testing in vitro showed a few CMV-associated chains specific for CMV antigens. As a later analysis revealed, most CMV-associated TCR beta chains appeared HLA-restricted.

The PCR ran on 60 Vbeta and 13 Jbeta primers. Method: immunoSEQ multiplex PCR; TCRdb's copy keeps in-frame clones and lacks some. The sample has about 160,000 clones, around 82% seen once; the top ten hold about 0.39%. Germline loops: CDR1 SGHDT, CDR2 YYEEEE. V lost 2 bases, J lost 5 bases, and 10 bases stayed unmatched. The CDR3 has 15 amino acids. Only a few counts were recorded for this clone. The antigen is unknown. This chain connects TRBV5-6 to TRBJ2-7; 7 nucleotides line up with TRBD2. Material: PBMCs. This clonotype was sampled from a boy aged 2 to 9 in good health and CMV-seronegative. The CDR3 spells CASSFIPTSQNEQYF. In DNA form, the CDR3 reads TGTGCCAGCAGCTTCATCCCGACTAGCCAGAACGAGCAGTACTTC.